This T cell receptor beta chain was found in a study of beta chain features in type 1 diabetes (dated by TCRdb to 2017 to 2018). Regarding the complete study: Mean age, gender distribution, total cell number and subset yield were not different between patients and healthy donors. Naive and central memory subsets were obtained from all 30 or so donors, but regulatory and stem cell-like memory subsets were isolated from only 8 patients and roughly eight healthy donors. A total of over 95,000,000 sorted cells were examined across all samples, and RNA yield correlated strongly with the number of cells per subset. The study compared TCRB repertoires of sorted circulating CD4+ T cell subsets between recently diagnosed type 1 diabetes patients and matched healthy donors. The paper's findings and limits, for the study overall: Only small numbers of individuals were included in the HLA sub-analyses, which left unresolved whether HLA type had any influence on TCRB rearrangement. At VDJ recombination sites, type 1 diabetes patients had fewer insertions and more deleted nucleotides, which implies abnormalities in thymic rearrangement. In all four CD4+ subsets, TCRB CDR3 length was moderately but significantly shorter in type 1 diabetes patients. Shorter templates might have been favored by PCR, but patient and control samples were amplified and corrected together, so both groups would have been affected equally by any skew. Because cDNA rather than genomic DNA was sequenced, highly expressing activated cells could have been over-represented, although no difference in activation and CD3 levels was found between groups. Naive, central memory and regulatory TCRB repertoires appeared to be more similar among patients than among healthy donors.

The entire isolated RNA was reverse transcribed using the High Capacity cDNA Reverse Transcription Kit, and thus expressed TCRB transcripts were sequenced. Naive, central memory and regulatory T cell samples underwent deep immunoSEQ sequencing, averaging around 3.9 million total reads per sample. After sorted cells were lysed in RLT buffer, RNA was extracted with DNase-treated RNeasy Micro or Mini kits, with the choice depending on cell number. Each cell subset was processed on its own to prevent cross-contamination, while patient and healthy donor samples were processed together. The immunoSEQ multiplex PCR was used to amplify TCRB sequences from cDNA, generating 87-bp fragments that spanned the CDR3 region. Sequencing of the amplicons was performed on the Illumina HiSeq platform. Per the original workflow: Synthetic template baselines were used to correct PCR bias computationally, reads within Hamming distance 2 were collapsed, and singletons that could not be merged were discarded. Reads were aligned against IMGT so that V, D and J genes, CDR3 length and insertions or deletions at six rearrangement sites could be assigned. Within each subset, clonotype counts were normalized to sorted cell number, and only after that were true diversity and Gini coefficients computed with the tcR R package. Repertoire sharing was quantified using the overlap coefficient calculated on TCRB nucleotide sequences. Out-of-frame TCRB sequences from naive cells were analyzed as a proxy for the pre-selection repertoire. TCRdb's version of the immuneACCESS table is confined to in-frame rearrangements and falls short of the full clone set. An unresolved V gene accounts for under half of the shortfall where checked; the remainder is of unknown origin. V and J calls and clone size are those listed in that table; D and trimming were worked out from the DNA. This sample is represented by some 410,000 clones; about 10% of them were singletons. 0.045% to 0.05% of the sample belongs to the ten largest clones.

Each donor gave one peripheral blood draw, averaging approximately 110 mL, which was collected into heparinised tubes. A BD FACSAria II and a panel including CD45RO, CCR7, CD25, CD127, CD95 and CD27 were used to sort naive, central memory, regulatory and stem cell-like memory CD4+ T cells. Every sorted population had a purity above 95%. PBMCs were isolated immediately by Lymphoprep density gradient centrifugation and stained directly without culture. So that batch effects would be minimized, each experiment stained and sorted samples in pairs, pairing one healthy donor with one patient. From cysteine to phenylalanine, the CDR3 is 16 amino acids long. Solely the CDR3 DNA is kept, with 48 bases framed from the first base. Sequences MDHEN (CDR1) and SYDVKM (CDR2) are obtained from the germline V gene. Cut back by 7 bases and 6 bases, the V and J ends lie 19 bases apart. To note about this clone: The antigen this receptor binds is unknown. Per-base qualities were not stored, and no clone one base away is much larger.

The TCR sequence derives from a young woman in good health. The V gene is TRBV28 and the J gene is TRBJ1-6; the D gene cannot be resolved reliably. The sequencing sample was made of naive CD4+ T cells from blood. The cell subset or site label here, explained by the study, means: true naive CD4+ T cells. CDR3 loop: CASNTPFGEGNSPLHF. The nucleotide sequence is given as TGTGCCAGCAACACGCCTTTTGGGGAGGGTAATTCACCCCTCCACTTT.